The clone carrying this TCR beta chain has more than one count but fewer than ten. Its antigen is unidentified. The data were obtained in a study of beta chain features in type 1 diabetes. A single heparinised draw of approximately 100 mL on average was taken per donor. Sequencing targeted expressed TCRB transcripts, as all isolated RNA had been reverse transcribed. Using immunoSEQ multiplex PCR, the repertoire was profiled, and TCRdb retains in-frame clones only, with some absent. The sample records around 130,000 clones, 7.5% to 9.5% being singletons. Findings of the study overall: TCRB CDR3s were moderately but significantly shorter in Type 1 diabetes patients in all four CD4+ subsets. Whether TCRB rearrangement is influenced by HLA type was left unresolved in this analysis.

Sequencing was performed on central memory CD4+ T cells from blood. The clonotype was recovered from a young man with type 1 diabetes.

In nucleotides, the CDR3 is TGTGCCACTGGACAGGGGACCTACGAGCAGTACTTC. This translates into CATGQGTYEQYF. The chain recombines TRBV6-5 with TRBJ2-7; 9 nucleotides match TRBD1. This CDR3 is 12 amino acids long. Germline CDR1 MNHEY, CDR2 SVGAGI. The V gene end was trimmed by 10 bases and the J gene end by 2 bases; junction bases not matched to a gene: 3.